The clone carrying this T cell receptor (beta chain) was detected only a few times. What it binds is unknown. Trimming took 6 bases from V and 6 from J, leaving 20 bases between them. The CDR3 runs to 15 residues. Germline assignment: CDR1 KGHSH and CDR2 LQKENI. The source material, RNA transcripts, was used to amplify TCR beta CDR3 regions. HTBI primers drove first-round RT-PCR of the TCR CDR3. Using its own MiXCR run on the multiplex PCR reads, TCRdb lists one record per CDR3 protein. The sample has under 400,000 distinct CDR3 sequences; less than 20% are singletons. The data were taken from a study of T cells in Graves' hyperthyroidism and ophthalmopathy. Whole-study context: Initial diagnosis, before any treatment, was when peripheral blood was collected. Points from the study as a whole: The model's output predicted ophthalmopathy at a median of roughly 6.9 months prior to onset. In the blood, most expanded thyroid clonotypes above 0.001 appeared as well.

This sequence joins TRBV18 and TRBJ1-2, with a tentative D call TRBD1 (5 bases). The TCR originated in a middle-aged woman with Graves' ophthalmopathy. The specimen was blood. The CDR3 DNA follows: TGTGCCAGCTCCCAGAATGGCCAGGGAGAAGATGGCTACACCTTC. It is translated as CASSQNGQGEDGYTF.